This T cell receptor beta chain derives from a study of blood T cells in healthy people across ages. Study results and limitations: The study lacked donor CMV status, which possibly confounded expanded clonotype changes.

Regarding this clonotype: The antigen is unknown.

The germline V gene has CDR1 SQVTM and CDR2 ANQGSEA. This CDR3 is 15 amino acids long. Trimming shortened V by 7 bases and J by 0 bases, and 18 bases separated the two germline ends. Donors were healthy Caucasian individuals from Russia aged roughly 6 to 90. With a J-beta primer mix and a sample-barcoded 5' primer, a second PCR ran about 7 to 11 cycles. A template-switch adaptor that had 12 random nucleotides put a tag on each cDNA molecule. TCRdb recomputed calls from the 5' RACE reads with MiXCR, one row per CDR3 protein. The data show fewer than 950,000 distinct CDR3 sequences, with around half seen just once and under 50% held by the top ten.

The source material was blood. The rearrangement links TRBV29-1 to TRBJ1-1, with unresolved D. This TCR derives from a man older than 75 in good health. The CDR3 nucleotides are TGCAGCGCCAAGGCCCTTCTGCGGGTGAACACTGAAGCTTTCTTT. This encodes CSAKALLRVNTEAFF.